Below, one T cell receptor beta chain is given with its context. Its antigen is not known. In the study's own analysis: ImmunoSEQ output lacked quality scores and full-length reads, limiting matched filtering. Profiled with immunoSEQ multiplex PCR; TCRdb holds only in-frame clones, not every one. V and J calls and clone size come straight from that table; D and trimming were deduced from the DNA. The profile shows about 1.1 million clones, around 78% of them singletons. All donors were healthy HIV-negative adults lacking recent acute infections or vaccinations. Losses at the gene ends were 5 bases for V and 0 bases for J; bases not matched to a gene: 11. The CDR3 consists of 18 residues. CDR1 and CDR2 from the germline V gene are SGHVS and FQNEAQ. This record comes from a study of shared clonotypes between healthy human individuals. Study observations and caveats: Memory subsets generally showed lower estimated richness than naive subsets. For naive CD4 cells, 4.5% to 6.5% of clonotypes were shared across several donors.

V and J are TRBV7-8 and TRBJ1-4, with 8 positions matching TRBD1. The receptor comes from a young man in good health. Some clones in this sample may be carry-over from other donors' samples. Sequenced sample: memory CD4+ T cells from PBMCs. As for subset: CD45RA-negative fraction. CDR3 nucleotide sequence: TGTGCCAGCAGCCCCCGCAGCCGACAGGGGACAACTAATGAAAAACTGTTTTTT. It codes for CASSPRSRQGTTNEKLFF.